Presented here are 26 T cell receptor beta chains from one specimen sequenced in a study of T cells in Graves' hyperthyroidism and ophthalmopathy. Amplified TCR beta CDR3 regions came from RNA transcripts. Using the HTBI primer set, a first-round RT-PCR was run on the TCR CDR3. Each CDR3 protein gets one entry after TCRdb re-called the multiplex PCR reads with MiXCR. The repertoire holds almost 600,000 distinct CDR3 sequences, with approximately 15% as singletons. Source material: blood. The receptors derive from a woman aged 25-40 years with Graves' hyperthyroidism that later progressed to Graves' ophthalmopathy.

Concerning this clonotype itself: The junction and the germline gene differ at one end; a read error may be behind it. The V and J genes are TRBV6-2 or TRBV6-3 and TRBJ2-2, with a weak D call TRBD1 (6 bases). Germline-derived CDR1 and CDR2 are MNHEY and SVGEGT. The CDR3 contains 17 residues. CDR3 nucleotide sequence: TGTACCAGCAGTTATGACAGGAGAAGGTTGGCCACCGGGGAGCTGTTTTTT. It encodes CTSSYDRRRLATGELFF.

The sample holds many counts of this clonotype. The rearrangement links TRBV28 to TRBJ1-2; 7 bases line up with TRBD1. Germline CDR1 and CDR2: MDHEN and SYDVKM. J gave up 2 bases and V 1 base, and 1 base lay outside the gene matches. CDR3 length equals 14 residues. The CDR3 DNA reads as TGTGCCAGCAGTTTATCGGACAGGAACTATGGCTACACCTTC. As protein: CASSLSDRNYGYTF.

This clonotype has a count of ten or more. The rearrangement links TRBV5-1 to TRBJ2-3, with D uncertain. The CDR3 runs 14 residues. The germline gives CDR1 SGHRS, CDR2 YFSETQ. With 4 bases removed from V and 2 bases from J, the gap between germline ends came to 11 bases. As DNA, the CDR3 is TGCGCCAGCAGCGCGGCACCAATCACAGATACGCAGTATTTT. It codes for CASSAAPITDTQYF.

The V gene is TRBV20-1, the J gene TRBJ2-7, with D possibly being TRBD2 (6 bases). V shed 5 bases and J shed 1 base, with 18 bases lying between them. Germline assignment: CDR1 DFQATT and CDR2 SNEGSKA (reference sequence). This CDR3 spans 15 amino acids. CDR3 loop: CSAWTGTVISYEQYF. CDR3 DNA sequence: TGCAGTGCTTGGACGGGGACTGTTATTTCCTACGAGCAGTACTTC.

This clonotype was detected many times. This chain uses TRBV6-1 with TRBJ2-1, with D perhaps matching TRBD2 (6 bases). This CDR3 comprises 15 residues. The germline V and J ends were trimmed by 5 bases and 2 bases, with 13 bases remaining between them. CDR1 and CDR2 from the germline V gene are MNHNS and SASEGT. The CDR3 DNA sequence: TGTGCCAGCAGTCCAACGCGGGATGCCTACAATGAGCAGTTCTTC. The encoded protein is CASSPTRDAYNEQFF.

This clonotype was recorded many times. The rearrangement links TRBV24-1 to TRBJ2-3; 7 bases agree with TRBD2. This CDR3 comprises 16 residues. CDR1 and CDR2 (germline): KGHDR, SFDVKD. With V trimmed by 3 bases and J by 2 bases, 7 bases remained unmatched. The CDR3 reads CATSDPLAGYTDTQYF. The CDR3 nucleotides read TGTGCCACCAGTGATCCCTTAGCGGGCTACACAGATACGCAGTATTTT.

The CDR3 DNA sequence: TGCGCCAGCAGTGCGGGAAAATCCTACGAGCAGTACTTC. This gives the protein CASSAGKSYEQYF. The chain has TRBV10-2 and TRBJ2-7; a possible D gene is TRBD2 (5 bases). CDR1 is WSHSY, CDR2 SAAADI, per germline. Trimming left V 4 bases short and J 1 base short, with 8 bases between. The CDR3 spans 13 residues.

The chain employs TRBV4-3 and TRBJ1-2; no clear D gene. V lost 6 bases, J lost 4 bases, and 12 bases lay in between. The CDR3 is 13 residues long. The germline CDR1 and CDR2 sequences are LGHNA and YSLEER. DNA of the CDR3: TGCGCCAGCAGATTGGACGGGAGCTATGGCTACACCTTC. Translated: CASRLDGSYGYTF.

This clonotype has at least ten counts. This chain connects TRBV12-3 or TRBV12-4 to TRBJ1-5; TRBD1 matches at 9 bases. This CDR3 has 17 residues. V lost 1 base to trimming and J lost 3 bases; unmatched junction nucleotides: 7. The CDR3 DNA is TGTGCCAGCAGTTTAGGGGACAGGGTAACGATCAATCAGCCCCAGCATTTT. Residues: CASSLGDRVTINQPQHF.

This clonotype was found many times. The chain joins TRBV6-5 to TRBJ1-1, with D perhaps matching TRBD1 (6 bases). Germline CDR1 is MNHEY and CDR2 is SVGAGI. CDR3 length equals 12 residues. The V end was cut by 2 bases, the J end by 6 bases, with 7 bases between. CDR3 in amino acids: CASSYRGSEAFF. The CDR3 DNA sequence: TGTGCCAGCAGTTACAGGGGGTCTGAAGCTTTCTTT.

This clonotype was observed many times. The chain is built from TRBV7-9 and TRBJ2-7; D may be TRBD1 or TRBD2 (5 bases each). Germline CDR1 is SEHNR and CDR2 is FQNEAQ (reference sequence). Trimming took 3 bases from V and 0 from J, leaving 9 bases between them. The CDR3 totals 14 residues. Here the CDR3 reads CASSFPGASYEQYF. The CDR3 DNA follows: TGTGCCAGCAGCTTCCCCGGGGCCTCCTACGAGCAGTACTTC.

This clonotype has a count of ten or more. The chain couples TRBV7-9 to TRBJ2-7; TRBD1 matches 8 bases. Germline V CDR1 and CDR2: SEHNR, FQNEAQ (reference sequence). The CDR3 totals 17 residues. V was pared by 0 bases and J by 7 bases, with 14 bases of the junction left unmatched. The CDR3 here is CASSLAGSDRDIREQYF. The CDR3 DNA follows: TGTGCCAGCAGCTTAGCAGGCTCGGACAGGGATATTAGGGAGCAGTACTTC.

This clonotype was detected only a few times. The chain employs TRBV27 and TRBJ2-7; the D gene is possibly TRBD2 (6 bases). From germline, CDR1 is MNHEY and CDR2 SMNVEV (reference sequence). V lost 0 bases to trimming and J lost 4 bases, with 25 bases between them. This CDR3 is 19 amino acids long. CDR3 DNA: TGTGCCAGCAGTTTATCCCCCCCTGGTGAGGGAGGCCCCGATTACGAGCAGTACTTC. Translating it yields CASSLSPPGEGGPDYEQYF.

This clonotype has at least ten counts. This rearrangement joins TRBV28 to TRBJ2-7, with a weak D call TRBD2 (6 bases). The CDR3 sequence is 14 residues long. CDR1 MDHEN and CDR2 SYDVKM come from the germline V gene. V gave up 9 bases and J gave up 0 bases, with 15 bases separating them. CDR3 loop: CASTSGSRSYEQYF. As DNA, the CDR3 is TGTGCCAGTACCTCCGGGAGCCGCTCCTACGAGCAGTACTTC.

CDR3 coding DNA: TGTGCCAGTACCTGGACTAGCGAGGGCACCGGGGAGCTGTTTTTT. Its protein product is CASTWTSEGTGELFF. This chain links TRBV19 with TRBJ2-2; 9 positions agree with TRBD2. Germline values: CDR1 LNHDA, CDR2 SQIVND (reference sequence). The CDR3 is 15 residues long. V shed 7 bases and J 4 bases; nucleotides not matched to a gene: 7.

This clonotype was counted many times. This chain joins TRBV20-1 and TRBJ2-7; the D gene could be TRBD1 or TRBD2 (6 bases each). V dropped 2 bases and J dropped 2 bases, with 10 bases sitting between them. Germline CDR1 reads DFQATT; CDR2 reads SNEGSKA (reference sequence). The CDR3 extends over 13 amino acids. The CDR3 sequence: CSARRGETYEQYF. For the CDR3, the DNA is TGCAGTGCTAGAAGGGGGGAGACCTACGAGCAGTACTTC.

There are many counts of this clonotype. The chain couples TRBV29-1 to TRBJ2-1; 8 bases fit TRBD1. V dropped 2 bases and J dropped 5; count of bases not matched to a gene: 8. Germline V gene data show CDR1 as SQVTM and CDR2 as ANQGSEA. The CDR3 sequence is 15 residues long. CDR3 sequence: CSVERGQGADNEQFF. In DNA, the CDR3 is TGCAGCGTTGAACGAGGGCAGGGGGCGGACAATGAGCAGTTCTTC.

CDR3 amino acids: CASSFRDRGPASTDTQYF. DNA of the CDR3: TGCGCCAGCAGCTTCCGGGACAGGGGACCAGCTAGCACAGATACGCAGTATTTT. V is TRBV5-1 and J is TRBJ2-3; 10 positions match TRBD1. Germline CDR1 and CDR2: SGHRS and YFSETQ. This CDR3 is built from 18 residues. Losses at the gene ends were 2 bases for V and 0 bases for J; bases not matched to a gene: 9.

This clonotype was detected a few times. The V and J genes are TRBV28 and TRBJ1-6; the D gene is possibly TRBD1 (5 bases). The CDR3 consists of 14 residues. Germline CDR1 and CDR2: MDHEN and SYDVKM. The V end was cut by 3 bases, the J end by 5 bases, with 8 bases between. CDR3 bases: TGTGCCAGCAGTTTTGTAGGGGATAATTCACCCCTCCACTTT. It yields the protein CASSFVGDNSPLHF.

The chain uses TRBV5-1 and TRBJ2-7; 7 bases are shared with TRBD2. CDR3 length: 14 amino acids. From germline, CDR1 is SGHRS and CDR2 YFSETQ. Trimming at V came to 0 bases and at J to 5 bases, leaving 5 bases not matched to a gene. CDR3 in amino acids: CASSLESGADEQYF. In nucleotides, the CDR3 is TGCGCCAGCAGCTTGGAAAGCGGGGCGGACGAGCAGTACTTC.

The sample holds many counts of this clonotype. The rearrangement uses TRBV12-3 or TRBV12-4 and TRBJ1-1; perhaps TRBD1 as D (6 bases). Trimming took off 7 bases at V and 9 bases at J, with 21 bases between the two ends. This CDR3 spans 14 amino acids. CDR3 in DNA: TGTGCCAGCACCTCTGGACAGCCAGCCACAAAAGCTTTCTTT. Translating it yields CASTSGQPATKAFF.

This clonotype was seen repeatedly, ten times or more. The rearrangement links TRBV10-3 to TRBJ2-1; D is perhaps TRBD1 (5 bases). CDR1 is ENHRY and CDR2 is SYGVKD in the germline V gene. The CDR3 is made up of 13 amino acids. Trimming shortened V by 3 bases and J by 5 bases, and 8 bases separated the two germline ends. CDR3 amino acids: CAISETGNNEQFF. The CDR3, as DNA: TGTGCCATCAGTGAAACAGGCAACAATGAGCAGTTCTTC.

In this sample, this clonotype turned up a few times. The CDR3 coding sequence is TGTGCCAGCCGTGGGGCTAGCGGGAGCAGCGATGAGCAGTTCTTC. It encodes CASRGASGSSDEQFF. This chain connects TRBV9 to TRBJ2-1; 10 bases map to TRBD2. This CDR3 has 15 residues. The junction had 12 bases not matched to a gene; V was cut back by 7 bases and J by 8 bases. Germline values: CDR1 SGDLS, CDR2 YYNGEE.

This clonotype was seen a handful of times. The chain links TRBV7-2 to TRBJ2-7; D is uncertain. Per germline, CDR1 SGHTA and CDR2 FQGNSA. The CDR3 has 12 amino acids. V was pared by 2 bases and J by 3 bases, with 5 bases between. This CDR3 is CASSLMSYEQYF. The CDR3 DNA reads TGTGCCAGCAGCTTAATGAGCTACGAGCAGTACTTC.

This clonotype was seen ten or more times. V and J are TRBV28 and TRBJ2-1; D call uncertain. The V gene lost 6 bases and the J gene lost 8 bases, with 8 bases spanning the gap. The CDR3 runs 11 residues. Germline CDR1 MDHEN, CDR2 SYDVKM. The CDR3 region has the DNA TGTGCCAGCAGCCAGTACCATGAGCAGTTCTTC. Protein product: CASSQYHEQFF. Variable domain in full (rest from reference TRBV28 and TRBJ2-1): DVKVTQSSRYLVKRTGEKVFLECVQDMDHENMFWYRQDPGLGLRLIYFSYDVKMKEKGDIPEGYSVSREKKERFSLILESASTNQTSMYLCASSQYHEQFFGPGTRLTVL.

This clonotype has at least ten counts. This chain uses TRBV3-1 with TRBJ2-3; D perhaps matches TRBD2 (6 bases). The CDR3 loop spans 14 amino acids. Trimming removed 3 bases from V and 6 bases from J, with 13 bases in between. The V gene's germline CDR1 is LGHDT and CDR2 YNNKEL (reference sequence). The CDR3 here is CASSQLSGHDTQYF. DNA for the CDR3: TGTGCCAGCAGCCAGTTGAGCGGGCACGATACGCAGTATTTT.